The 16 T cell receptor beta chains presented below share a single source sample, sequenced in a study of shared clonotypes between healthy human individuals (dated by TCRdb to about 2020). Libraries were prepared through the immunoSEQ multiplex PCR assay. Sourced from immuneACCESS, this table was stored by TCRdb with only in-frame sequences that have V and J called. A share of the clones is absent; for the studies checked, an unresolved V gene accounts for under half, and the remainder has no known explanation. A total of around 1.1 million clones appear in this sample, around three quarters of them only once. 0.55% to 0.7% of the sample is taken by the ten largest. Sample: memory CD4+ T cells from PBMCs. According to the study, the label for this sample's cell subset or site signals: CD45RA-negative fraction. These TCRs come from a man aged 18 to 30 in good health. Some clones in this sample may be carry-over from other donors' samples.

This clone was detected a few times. CDR3 sequence (DNA): TGTGCCAGCAGCCAAGGACGGGGGATCATTGAGCAGTTCTTC. This gives the protein CASSQGRGIIEQFF. This rearrangement joins TRBV2 to TRBJ2-1, with D possibly being TRBD2 (6 bases). The CDR3 is 14 residues long. Germline CDR1 reads SNHLY; CDR2 reads FYNNEI. Trimming shortened V by 6 bases and J by 9 bases, and 18 bases separated the two germline ends.

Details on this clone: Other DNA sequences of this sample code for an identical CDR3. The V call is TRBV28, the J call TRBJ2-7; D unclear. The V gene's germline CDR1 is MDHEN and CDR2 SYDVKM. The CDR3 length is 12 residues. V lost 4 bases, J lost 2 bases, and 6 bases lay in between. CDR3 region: CASSSRTYEQYF. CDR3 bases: TGTGCCAGCAGTTCACGAACCTACGAGCAGTACTTC.

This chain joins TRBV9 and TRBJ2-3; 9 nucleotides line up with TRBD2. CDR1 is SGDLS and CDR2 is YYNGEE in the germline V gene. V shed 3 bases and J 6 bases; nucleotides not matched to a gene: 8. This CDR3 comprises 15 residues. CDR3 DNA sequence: TGTGCCAGCAGCGGACTAGCGGTAATCGGTGATACGCAGTATTTT. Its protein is CASSGLAVIGDTQYF.

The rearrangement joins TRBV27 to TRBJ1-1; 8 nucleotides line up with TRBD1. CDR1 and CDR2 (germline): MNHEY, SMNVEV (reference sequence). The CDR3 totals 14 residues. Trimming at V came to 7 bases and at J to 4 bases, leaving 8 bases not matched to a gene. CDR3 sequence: CASIPWDRSTEAFF. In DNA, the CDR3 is TGTGCCAGCATCCCGTGGGACAGGAGCACTGAAGCTTTCTTT.

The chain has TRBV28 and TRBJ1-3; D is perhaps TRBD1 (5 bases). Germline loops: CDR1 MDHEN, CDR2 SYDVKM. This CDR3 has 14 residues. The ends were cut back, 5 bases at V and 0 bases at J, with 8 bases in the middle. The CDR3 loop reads CASSGTFSGNTIYF. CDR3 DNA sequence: TGTGCCAGCAGTGGGACGTTCTCTGGAAACACCATATATTTT.

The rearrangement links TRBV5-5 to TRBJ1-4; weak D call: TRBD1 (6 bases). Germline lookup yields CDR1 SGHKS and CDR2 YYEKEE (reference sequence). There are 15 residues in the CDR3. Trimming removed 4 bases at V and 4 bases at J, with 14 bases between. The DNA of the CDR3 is TGTGCCAGCAGCCTACTCGGACAGAGTAATGAAAAACTGTTTTTT. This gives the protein CASSLLGQSNEKLFF.

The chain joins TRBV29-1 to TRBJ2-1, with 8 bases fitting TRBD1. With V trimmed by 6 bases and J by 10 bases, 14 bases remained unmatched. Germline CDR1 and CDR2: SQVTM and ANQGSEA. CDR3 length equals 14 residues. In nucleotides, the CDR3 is TGCAGCGTCCAGCGGGCAGGGGGCGTCGGGGAGCAGTTCTTC. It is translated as CSVQRAGGVGEQFF.

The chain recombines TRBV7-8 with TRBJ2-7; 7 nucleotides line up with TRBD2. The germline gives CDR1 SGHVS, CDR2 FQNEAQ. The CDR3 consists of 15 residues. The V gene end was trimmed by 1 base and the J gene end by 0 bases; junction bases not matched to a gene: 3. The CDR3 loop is CASSLGSGNSYEQYF. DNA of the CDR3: TGTGCCAGCAGCTTAGGGAGCGGGAACTCCTACGAGCAGTACTTC.

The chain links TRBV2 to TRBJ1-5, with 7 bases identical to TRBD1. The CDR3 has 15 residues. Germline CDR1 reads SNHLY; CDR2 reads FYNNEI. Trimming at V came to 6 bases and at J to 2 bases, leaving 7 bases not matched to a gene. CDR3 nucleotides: TGTGCCAGCAGCCTACAGGGGCCGGGCAATCAGCCCCAGCATTTT. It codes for CASSLQGPGNQPQHF.

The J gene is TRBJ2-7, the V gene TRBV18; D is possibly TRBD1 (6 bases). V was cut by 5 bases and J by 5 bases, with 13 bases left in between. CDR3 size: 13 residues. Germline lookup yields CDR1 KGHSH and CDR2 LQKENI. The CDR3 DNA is TGTGCCAGCTCAGTCTCCAGGGGCCACGAGCAGTACTTC. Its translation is CASSVSRGHEQYF.

The CDR3: CASSPVGPGGNTEAFF. Here the CDR3 DNA reads TGTGCCAGCTCACCGGTCGGACCAGGCGGGAACACTGAAGCTTTCTTT. The V call is TRBV18, the J call TRBJ1-1; D is undetermined. CDR3 length: 16 amino acids. V was clipped by 3 bases and J by 1 base, with 15 bases between them. Germline lookup yields CDR1 KGHSH and CDR2 LQKENI.

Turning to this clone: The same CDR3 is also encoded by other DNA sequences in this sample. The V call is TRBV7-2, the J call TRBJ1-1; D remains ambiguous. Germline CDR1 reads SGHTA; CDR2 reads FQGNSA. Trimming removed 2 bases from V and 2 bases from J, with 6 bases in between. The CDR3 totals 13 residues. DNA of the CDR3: TGTGCCAGCAGCTTATTGGTAAACACTGAAGCTTTCTTT. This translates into CASSLLVNTEAFF.

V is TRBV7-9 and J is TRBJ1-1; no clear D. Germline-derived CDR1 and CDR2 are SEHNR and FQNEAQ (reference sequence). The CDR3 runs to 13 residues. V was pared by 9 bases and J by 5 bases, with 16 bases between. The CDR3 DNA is TGTGCCAGTTCACGGACCCAGGATACTGAAGCTTTCTTT. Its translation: CASSRTQDTEAFF. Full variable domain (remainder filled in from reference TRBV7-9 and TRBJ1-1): DTGVSQNPRHKITKRGQNVTFRCDPISEHNRLYWYRQTLGQGPEFLTYFQNEAQLEKSRLLSDRFSAERPKGSFSTLEIQRTEQGDSAMYLCASSRTQDTEAFFGQGTRLTVV.

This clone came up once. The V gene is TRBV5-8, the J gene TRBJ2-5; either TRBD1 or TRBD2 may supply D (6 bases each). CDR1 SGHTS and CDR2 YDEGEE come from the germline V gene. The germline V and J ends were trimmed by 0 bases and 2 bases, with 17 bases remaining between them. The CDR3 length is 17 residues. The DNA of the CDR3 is TGTGCCAGCAGCTTGGCCGGTAGGGGGGCGGTTCAAGAGACCCAGTACTTC. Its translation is CASSLAGRGAVQETQYF.

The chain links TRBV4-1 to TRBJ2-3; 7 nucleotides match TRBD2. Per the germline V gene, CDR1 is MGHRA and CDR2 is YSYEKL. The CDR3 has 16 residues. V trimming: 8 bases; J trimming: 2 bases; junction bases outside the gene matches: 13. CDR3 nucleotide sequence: TGCGCCAGCCGATCACTTAGCGGGCCAATCACAGATACGCAGTATTTT. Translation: CASRSLSGPITDTQYF.

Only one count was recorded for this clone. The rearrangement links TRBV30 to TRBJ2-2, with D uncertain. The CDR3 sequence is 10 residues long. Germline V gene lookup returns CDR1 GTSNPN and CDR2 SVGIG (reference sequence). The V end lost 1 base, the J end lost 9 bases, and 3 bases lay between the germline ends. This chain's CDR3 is CAWSGRELFF. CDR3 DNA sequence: TGTGCCTGGAGTGGGAGGGAGCTGTTTTTT.